This entry lists 25 T cell receptor beta chains sequenced from one sample in a study of Graves' ophthalmopathy and Graves' hyperthyroidism. Transcripts of RNA were the source for amplifying TCR beta CDR3 regions. Second-round multiplex PCR came after a first-round RT-PCR that employed HTBI primers. TCRdb re-called the multiplex PCR reads with MiXCR, one entry per CDR3 protein. The table shows around 590,000 distinct CDR3 sequences, with approximately 37% occurring only once. Sequencing input: peripheral blood or thyroid tissue (not recorded which). The receptor set was obtained from an adult man with Graves' hyperthyroidism.

This clonotype has a count of ten or more. The chain couples TRBV15 to TRBJ2-3, with a weak D call TRBD2 (6 bases). V was clipped by 1 base and J by 5 bases, with 10 bases between them. The V gene's germline CDR1 is LNHNV and CDR2 YYDKDF (reference sequence). CDR3 length equals 14 residues. CDR3 nucleotides: TGTGCCACCAGCAGAGTGGGACTTCAAGATACGCAGTATTTT. As protein: CATSRVGLQDTQYF. Drawing the rest from reference TRBV15 and TRBJ2-3, the complete variable domain is DAMVIQNPRYQVTQFGKPVTLSCSQTLNHNVMYWYQQKSSQAPKLLFHYYDKDFNNEADTPDNFQSRRPNTSFCFLDIRSPGLGDTAMYLCATSRVGLQDTQYFGPGTRLTVL.

This clonotype was seen at least ten times. The V and J genes are TRBV5-8 and TRBJ2-7; TRBD2 is a possible D gene (6 bases). V lost 0 bases to trimming and J lost 3 bases, with 13 bases between them. Germline V gene data show CDR1 as SGHTS and CDR2 as YDEGEE. CDR3 length equals 15 residues. In DNA, the CDR3 is TGTGCCAGCAGCTTGGATGGAGGGATGATCTACGAGCAGTACTTC. Residues: CASSLDGGMIYEQYF. The full variable domain, rest sourced from reference TRBV5-8 and TRBJ2-7, is EAGVTQSPTHLIKTRGQQATLRCSPISGHTSVYWYQQALGLGLQFLLWYDEGEERNRGNFPPRFSGRQFPNYSSELNVNALELEDSALYLCASSLDGGMIYEQYFGPGTRLTVT.

This chain links TRBV19 with TRBJ2-7; D unresolved. CDR1 LNHDA and CDR2 SQIVND come from the germline V gene (reference sequence). V shed 0 bases and J shed 3 bases, with 9 bases lying between them. The CDR3 loop spans 14 amino acids. The CDR3 is CASSIEGILYEQYF. The DNA of the CDR3 is TGTGCCAGTAGTATAGAAGGGATCCTCTACGAGCAGTACTTC.

CDR3 bases: TGTGCCAGCAGCCCCCGACAGGGCGCTGAAGCTTTCTTT. It is translated as CASSPRQGAEAFF. The chain couples TRBV12-3 or TRBV12-4 to TRBJ1-1; 7 nucleotides agree with TRBD1. V gave up 6 bases and J gave up 6 bases; unmatched junction bases: 7. This CDR3 region has 13 residues.

This clonotype was seen at least ten times. The rearrangement joins TRBV7-3 to TRBJ1-4; D may be TRBD1 (5 bases). The V end was cut by 1 base, the J end by 4 bases, with 10 bases between. The CDR3 runs 15 residues. CDR1 and CDR2 from the germline V gene are SGHTA and FQGTGA. Written as DNA, the CDR3 is TGTGCCAGCAGCTTAATAGGGGCTGGTAATGAAAAACTGTTTTTT. Translating it yields CASSLIGAGNEKLFF.

This sequence joins TRBV9 and TRBJ2-7, with 8 bases lining up with TRBD1. The CDR3 consists of 14 residues. The trim removed 4 bases at V and 7 bases at J, leaving 10 bases unmatched. Germline V gene sequence: CDR1 SGDLS, CDR2 YYNGEE. The CDR3 sequence is CASSIGTGHHEQYF. CDR3 nucleotide sequence: TGTGCCAGCAGCATCGGGACAGGTCATCATGAGCAGTACTTC. Looking up the rest from reference TRBV9 and TRBJ2-7 gives the full variable domain: DSGVTQTPKHLITATGQRVTLRCSPRSGDLSVYWYQQSLDQGLQFLIQYYNGEERAKGNILERFSAQQFPDLHSELNLSSLELGDSALYFCASSIGTGHHEQYFGPGTRLTVT.

This clonotype came up many times. The CDR3 region is CATSDQYGYTF. CDR3 in DNA: TGTGCCACCAGTGATCAATATGGCTACACCTTC. The V gene is TRBV24-1, the J gene TRBJ1-2, with D uncertain. The V end was cut by 3 bases, the J end by 5 bases, with 3 bases between. The CDR3 has 11 amino acids. Germline CDR1 is KGHDR and CDR2 is SFDVKD.

A few counts support this clonotype. V is TRBV5-5 and J is TRBJ2-7, with TRBD2 matching over 8 bases. The length of the CDR3 is 16 residues. J was trimmed by 4 bases and V by 1 base; bases with no gene match: 10. Germline CDR1 SGHKS, CDR2 YYEKEE (reference sequence). The chain's CDR3 is CASSLNVGRAGYEQYF. The CDR3 DNA follows: TGTGCCAGCAGCTTGAATGTCGGGAGGGCCGGTTACGAGCAGTACTTC.

The sample holds many counts of this clonotype. CDR3 region: CASSPPTSSYEQYF. CDR3 DNA: TGTGCCAGCAGTCCACCGACGAGCTCCTACGAGCAGTACTTC. V gene TRBV7-8 combines with J gene TRBJ2-7; no definite D call. Germline V CDR1 and CDR2: SGHVS, FQNEAQ. The CDR3 length is 14 residues. The V gene lost 6 bases and the J gene lost 0 bases, with 12 bases spanning the gap.

This clonotype showed up many times. The J gene is TRBJ1-2, the V gene TRBV28; no clear D. The CDR3 covers 12 residues. The V gene lost 6 bases and the J gene lost 2 bases, with 7 bases spanning the gap. Per germline, CDR1 MDHEN and CDR2 SYDVKM. The DNA of the CDR3 is TGTGCCAGCAGCACGATAAACTATGGCTACACCTTC. This gives the protein CASSTINYGYTF.

The sample holds many counts of this clonotype. The chain combines TRBV5-4 with TRBJ1-6, with 8 bases fitting TRBD1. This CDR3 region has 16 residues. From germline, CDR1 is SGHNT and CDR2 YYREEE (reference sequence). Trimming removed 4 bases from V and 9 bases from J; junction bases left unmatched: 12. The CDR3 nucleotides read TGTGCCAGCAGCAATGGGGCAGGGGGCCTTCGTTCACCCCTCCACTTT. Amino acids: CASSNGAGGLRSPLHF.

This clonotype was detected ten times or more. The chain carries TRBV7-9 and TRBJ2-7; TRBD2 matches at 8 bases. Trimming at V came to 0 bases and at J to 2 bases, leaving 0 bases not matched to a gene. The CDR3 is made up of 14 amino acids. Germline-derived CDR1 and CDR2 are SEHNR and FQNEAQ (reference sequence). CDR3 sequence (DNA): TGTGCCAGCAGCTTAGCGCGGGGGGCCTACGAGCAGTACTTC. It yields the protein CASSLARGAYEQYF.

This clonotype has ten or more counts. The CDR3 nucleotides read TGTGCCAGCAGTTTCGCTAGCGGGCAGTACGAGCAGTACTTC. Protein: CASSFASGQYEQYF. This chain joins TRBV27 and TRBJ2-7, with 8 bases aligning to TRBD2. Germline V gives CDR1 MNHEY, CDR2 SMNVEV (reference sequence). Trimming cost V 3 bases and J 4 bases; bases outside gene matches: 5. The CDR3 contains 14 residues.

This clonotype has ten or more counts. The CDR3 region has the DNA TGTGCCAGTAGTATCACTCAGAGTAATCAGCCCCAGCATTTT. Encoded protein: CASSITQSNQPQHF. V gene TRBV19 combines with J gene TRBJ1-5; D remains ambiguous. V was clipped by 3 bases and J by 4 bases, with 10 bases between them. In germline, CDR1 is LNHDA, CDR2 SQIVND (reference sequence). The CDR3 has 14 amino acids.

The chain combines TRBV6-1 with TRBJ1-6; D remains unclear. Per the germline V gene, CDR1 is MNHNS and CDR2 is SASEGT. There are 13 residues in the CDR3. The ends were cut back, 5 bases at V and 8 bases at J, with 10 bases in the middle. In nucleotides, the CDR3 is TGTGCCAGCAGTCCTAACAGATATTCACCCCTCCACTTT. Amino acid sequence: CASSPNRYSPLHF.

This clonotype appeared once. The V and J genes are TRBV11-1 and TRBJ2-7; 10 bases align to TRBD2. The DNA end is more similar to TRBJ2-1, so the J call may be wrong. Germline CDR1 reads SGHAT; CDR2 reads FQDESV (reference sequence). CDR3 length: 16 residues. The CDR3 is CASSKSSGRRGNEQFF. The CDR3 bases are TGTGCCAGCAGCAAGTCTAGCGGGAGAAGGGGTAATGAGCAGTTCTTC.

The chain has TRBV7-9 and TRBJ2-2; TRBD2 matches at 9 bases. The CDR3 covers 15 residues. With V trimmed by 1 base and J by 4 bases, 1 base remained unmatched. Germline lookup yields CDR1 SEHNR and CDR2 FQNEAQ (reference sequence). CDR3 loop: CASSLGTSVTGELFF. The CDR3 DNA sequence: TGTGCCAGCAGCTTAGGGACTAGCGTCACCGGGGAGCTGTTTTTT.

This clonotype appeared many times. This chain links TRBV14 with TRBJ2-7; 9 bases agree with TRBD1. CDR1 SGHDN and CDR2 FVKESK come from the germline V gene. The CDR3 totals 16 residues. Trimming cost V 0 bases and J 0 bases; bases outside gene matches: 3. The CDR3 here is CASSQDGQGSSYEQYF. DNA of the CDR3: TGTGCCAGCAGCCAAGACGGACAGGGGAGCTCCTACGAGCAGTACTTC.

This chain links TRBV9 with TRBJ2-5; the match to TRBD1 covers 9 bases. The trim removed 0 bases at V and 1 base at J, leaving 4 bases unmatched. CDR1 and CDR2 (germline): SGDLS, YYNGEE. There are 16 residues in the CDR3. The CDR3 reads CASSVGQGGIQETQYF. Here the CDR3 DNA reads TGTGCCAGCAGCGTAGGACAGGGGGGTATCCAAGAGACCCAGTACTTC. Full variable domain (missing parts from reference TRBV9 and TRBJ2-5): DSGVTQTPKHLITATGQRVTLRCSPRSGDLSVYWYQQSLDQGLQFLIQYYNGEERAKGNILERFSAQQFPDLHSELNLSSLELGDSALYFCASSVGQGGIQETQYFGPGTRLLVL.

This chain links TRBV10-1 with TRBJ1-1, with D possibly TRBD1 on 5 matching bases. Trimming took off 3 bases at V and 2 bases at J, with 13 bases between the two ends. Germline values: CDR1 WNHNN, CDR2 SYGVQD (reference sequence). The CDR3 length is 15 residues. The CDR3 here is CASSDGQGENTEAFF. The CDR3, as DNA: TGCGCCAGCAGTGACGGGCAGGGTGAAAACACTGAAGCTTTCTTT.

This clonotype was seen once. This chain joins TRBV20-1 and TRBJ1-5; D is perhaps TRBD1 (6 bases). The CDR3 length is 16 residues. The germline V and J ends were trimmed by 3 bases and 0 bases, with 15 bases remaining between them. Germline CDR1 DFQATT, CDR2 SNEGSKA (reference sequence). DNA of the CDR3: TGCAGTGCTAGGGGACCCGGGACAAATAGCAATCAGCCCCAGCATTTT. This encodes CSARGPGTNSNQPQHF.

A note on this clonotype: This may be a read error, as it is one base from a much larger clone. V usage is TRBV2 and J usage is TRBJ2-2; the D is unclear. CDR3 length equals 16 residues. CDR1 is SNHLY and CDR2 is FYNNEI in the germline V gene. The CDR3 is CTSSFWASANTGELFF. The DNA of the CDR3 is TGTACCAGCAGTTTTTGGGCCTCCGCGAACACCGGGGAGCTGTTTTTT.

This clonotype showed up many times. The junction and the germline gene differ at one end; a read error may be behind it. The chain carries TRBV29-1 and TRBJ1-1; a possible D gene is TRBD1 (5 bases). In germline, CDR1 is SQVTM, CDR2 ANQGSEA. There are 12 residues in the CDR3. CDR3 amino acids: CSVEKGNSEAFF. The CDR3 nucleotides are TGCAGCGTTGAAAAGGGGAACTCTGAAGCTTTCTTT.

This clonotype was counted many times. This chain uses TRBV24-1 with TRBJ1-2; 9 positions match TRBD1. This CDR3 region has 14 residues. Germline loops: CDR1 KGHDR, CDR2 SFDVKD. After removal of 4 bases from V and 5 bases from J, the junction contained 4 bases not matched to a gene. The CDR3 reads CATSDTTGGYGYTF. Here the CDR3 DNA reads TGTGCCACCAGTGACACGACAGGGGGGTATGGCTACACCTTC.

The rearrangement joins TRBV20-1 to TRBJ2-3; 8 bases agree with TRBD1. CDR1 and CDR2 (germline): DFQATT, SNEGSKA (reference sequence). Trimming removed 3 bases from V and 4 bases from J; junction bases left unmatched: 6. The CDR3 is 14 amino acids. CDR3 sequence: CSASRRGHADTQYF. CDR3 nucleotides: TGCAGTGCTAGTCGCAGGGGGCATGCAGATACGCAGTATTTT.